The 12 T cell receptor beta chains in this list originate from one sample, sequenced in a study of T cells in Graves' hyperthyroidism and ophthalmopathy. The investigators amplified TCR beta CDR3 regions from RNA transcripts. The study used the HTBI primer set for a first-round RT-PCR of the TCR CDR3. A single record per CDR3 protein comes from TCRdb applying MiXCR to the multiplex PCR reads. The sample yields approximately 740,000 distinct CDR3 sequences, about 14% seen once. Sequenced: blood. The receptors come from a woman between 18 and 30 years old with Graves' hyperthyroidism.

In its sample, this clonotype was seen once. Given a much more abundant clone one base away, this may be a read error. V and J are TRBV5-6 and TRBJ2-7; tentatively, D is TRBD1 or TRBD2 (5 bases each). CDR1 and CDR2 from the germline V gene are SGHDT and YYEEEE. This CDR3 comprises 14 residues. The CDR3 sequence is CAGRARGVAYEQYF. CDR3 coding DNA: TGTGCCGGCAGAGCCCGAGGGGTAGCGTACGAGCAGTACTTC.

The chain is built from TRBV2 and TRBJ1-2; D might be TRBD1 (5 bases). Trimming left V 3 bases short and J 4 bases short, with 9 bases between. The CDR3 contains 13 residues. Per germline, CDR1 SNHLY and CDR2 FYNNEI. CDR3 DNA sequence: TGTGCCAGCAGTGACTGGGGCGGCTATGGCTACACCTTC. The encoded protein is CASSDWGGYGYTF. Supplemented by reference TRBV2 and TRBJ1-2, the full variable domain reads EPEVTQTPSHQVTQMGQEVILRCVPISNHLYFYWYRQILGQKVEFLVSFYNNEISEKSEIFDDQFSVERPDGSNFTLKIRSTKLEDSAMYFCASSDWGGYGYTFGSGTRLTVV.

The chain carries TRBV5-1 and TRBJ2-1, with 10 bases lining up with TRBD2. V lost 5 bases, J lost 1 base, and 3 bases stayed unmatched. The CDR3 contains 15 residues. CDR1 SGHRS and CDR2 YFSETQ come from the germline V gene. In DNA form, the CDR3 reads TGCGCCAGCAGGGGAGCGGGGGGGTCCTACAATGAGCAGTTCTTC. It yields the protein CASRGAGGSYNEQFF.

V is TRBV29-1 and J is TRBJ1-5; D perhaps matches TRBD1 (6 bases). Trimming removed 2 bases from V and 2 bases from J, with 10 bases in between. The CDR3 contains 14 residues. Germline V gene sequence: CDR1 SQVTM, CDR2 ANQGSEA. Written as DNA, the CDR3 is TGCAGCGTTGAAACAGGGATGGGCAATCAGCCCCAGCATTTT. Translating gives CSVETGMGNQPQHF.

Ten or more counts support this clonotype. The V call is TRBV25-1, the J call TRBJ1-2, with TRBD1 identical over 8 bases. The germline gives CDR1 MGHDK, CDR2 SYGVNS. The CDR3 is made up of 13 amino acids. V shed 4 bases, J shed 4 bases, and the junction held 2 bases outside the gene matches. CDR3 coding DNA: TGTGCCAGCAGTGTCACAGGGGGCTATGGCTACACCTTC. Protein sequence: CASSVTGGYGYTF.

In its sample, this clonotype was seen a few times. The V call is TRBV7-9, the J call TRBJ2-6; either TRBD1 or TRBD2 may fit D (5 bases each). The ends were cut back, 2 bases at V and 4 bases at J, with 12 bases in the middle. Germline CDR1 reads SEHNR; CDR2 reads FQNEAQ (reference sequence). CDR3 length: 16 amino acids. In DNA, the CDR3 is TGTGCCAGCAGCTTAATGGCTTGGGGGGGGGCCAACGTCCTGACTTTC. It encodes CASSLMAWGGANVLTF.

This clonotype was seen ten or more times. The chain combines TRBV2 with TRBJ2-7; D unresolved. Germline CDR1 and CDR2: SNHLY and FYNNEI. CDR3 length: 11 amino acids. V gave up 3 bases and J gave up 5 bases, with 5 bases separating them. The CDR3, as DNA: TGTGCCAGCAGTGAGTACAACGAGCAGTACTTC. Translation: CASSEYNEQYF.

This clonotype was seen ten or more times. The chain joins TRBV28 to TRBJ2-7; D is ambiguous. CDR1 MDHEN and CDR2 SYDVKM come from the germline V gene. The CDR3 has 16 amino acids. Trimming removed 4 bases from V and 2 bases from J, with 18 bases in between. The CDR3 DNA is TGTGCCAGCAGTTCCTTACTGATAACCTCCACCTACGAGCAGTACTTC. This translates into CASSSLLITSTYEQYF.

This clonotype was observed at least ten times. The chain links TRBV10-3 to TRBJ2-3; D perhaps matches TRBD2 (8 bases). Trimming removed 6 bases at V and 6 bases at J, with 16 bases between. Germline CDR1 ENHRY, CDR2 SYGVKD. The CDR3 has 14 residues. The chain's CDR3 is CAISRQGGGDTQYF. The CDR3 region has the DNA TGTGCCATCAGCCGACAGGGCGGGGGGGATACGCAGTATTTT.

This clonotype has more than one count but fewer than ten. V gene TRBV9 combines with J gene TRBJ1-5, with 7 bases lining up with TRBD1. CDR1 is SGDLS and CDR2 is YYNGEE in the germline V gene. The CDR3 spans 14 residues. V shed 3 bases and J 6 bases; nucleotides not matched to a gene: 6. CDR3 coding DNA: TGTGCCAGCAGCGGGGGACAGCGGAGTCAGCCCCAGCATTTT. This codes for CASSGGQRSQPQHF.

Many counts were recorded for this clonotype. The V and J genes are TRBV9 and TRBJ2-5; D ambiguous. CDR1 SGDLS and CDR2 YYNGEE come from the germline V gene. Between the trimmed V and J ends, which lost 0 bases and 5 bases, there was a span of 11 bases. This CDR3 region has 14 residues. Here the CDR3 DNA reads TGTGCCAGCAGCGTAGAGGCAGGACGGGAGACCCAGTACTTC. The encoded protein is CASSVEAGRETQYF.

This clonotype was counted a few times. The rearrangement joins TRBV15 to TRBJ2-5, with D hard to call. V was pared by 0 bases and J by 4 bases, with 6 bases between. Germline-derived CDR1 and CDR2 are LNHNV and YYDKDF (reference sequence). CDR3 size: 13 residues. CDR3 nucleotide sequence: TGTGCCACCAGCAGAGATGTTGTAGAGACCCAGTACTTC. Residues: CATSRDVVETQYF.